The clone carrying this T cell receptor (beta chain) was seen only a few times. Its target is unknown. Quantitative 5'-RACE with molecular barcodes produced the TCR beta libraries. TCRdb re-called the 5' RACE reads with MiXCR, one entry per CDR3 protein. The data hold under 300,000 distinct CDR3 sequences, with about 10% observed a single time. The entry originates in a study of CD8 T cells in ankylosing spondylitis. Study-level points and caveats: Certain motif variants had earlier appeared in reactive arthritis synovial fluid and blood. Characteristic of ankylosing spondylitis blood, it appeared, was a TCR beta motif comprising about eight highly homologous variants.

The germline V gene has CDR1 SNHLY and CDR2 FYNNEI. With 4 bases removed from V and 2 bases from J, the gap between germline ends came to 13 bases. The CDR3 spans 15 residues. The receptor was derived from a male donor with ankylosing spondylitis or in good health (not recorded which). The chain recombines TRBV2 with TRBJ2-3; a weak D match, TRBD2 (6 bases). Sequencing was carried out using blood, either unsorted or a sorted T cell fraction (not recorded which). The DNA of the CDR3 is TGTGCCAGCAGTGGGGCGGGGCCGAACACAGATACGCAGTATTTT. It codes for CASSGAGPNTDTQYF.